The present T cell receptor beta chain was sequenced within a study of OX40 agonist ivuxolimab in advanced cancers. Using immunoSEQ multiplex PCR, the repertoire was profiled, and TCRdb retains in-frame clones only, with some absent. The sample includes tens of thousands of clones, approximately 80% of them seen just once. The CDR3 covers 13 residues. Germline assignment: CDR1 MNHEY and CDR2 SMNVEV (reference sequence). The germline V and J ends were trimmed by 2 bases and 4 bases, with 8 bases remaining between them. The chain carries TRBV27 and TRBJ1-2; D unclear. The sample consisted of CD4+ or CD8+ T cells sorted from blood, taken in a trial of the OX40 agonist ivuxolimab. The clonotype comes from an adult with an advanced solid tumor such as melanoma, head and neck, liver or kidney cancer. In nucleotides, the CDR3 is TGTGCCAGCAGTTTAGAGAGCACCTATGGCTACACCTTC. This sequence encodes CASSLESTYGYTF.